This T cell receptor (beta chain) was recorded in a study of cytomegalovirus exposure and HLA in healthy donors. General study findings and limits: An analysis that was carried out later associated fewer than 20,000 TCR beta sequences with HLA alleles at 0.05 false discovery rate. Cytomegalovirus-associated TCR beta chains were listed, numbering around 150. Prediction of most subjects' HLA-A and HLA-B alleles by TCR beta sequences was reportedly accurate.

V was shortened by 4 bases and J by 7 bases, with 17 bases between the two germline ends. Germline assignment: CDR1 SQVTM and CDR2 ANQGSEA. This CDR3 is 14 amino acids long. With 60 Vbeta and 13 Jbeta primers, the PCR was carried out. The table came from immunoSEQ multiplex PCR; TCRdb's copy has only in-frame clones and leaves some out. The sample has 110,000 to 150,000 clones; 75% to 90% are singletons. Regarding this clone: Its antigen is as yet unknown.

The receptor's source is a middle-aged man in good health and CMV-seronegative. Sequenced sample: PBMCs. The chain carries TRBV29-1 and TRBJ2-1, with a weak D call TRBD1 (8 bases). Written as DNA, the CDR3 is TGCAGCGTTGGTACAGGGGGGGGTGGAAATGAGCAGTTCTTC. Protein sequence: CSVGTGGGGNEQFF.